This TCR beta chain is drawn from a study of siplizumab effects on memory and regulatory T cells. The protocol was immunoSEQ multiplex PCR, while the TCRdb copy is restricted to in-frame clones and leaves out a portion. There are 90,000 to 120,000 clones in the sample; more than 85% occur only once, and just over 2.5% lies in the top ten. This CDR3 is built from 12 residues. Germline CDR1 reads SGHTA; CDR2 reads FQGNSA. Study results and limitations: The study did not confirm that proliferating Tregs from siplizumab cultures were suppressive.

With respect to this clone: Its target is unknown. Mismatch with germline at one junction end may stem from a read error.

The receptor was isolated from a human donor in good health. Some clones in this sample may be carry-over from other donors' samples. The sample consisted of CD4+ T cells sorted from blood. The chain combines TRBV7-2 with TRBJ2-7; the D is unclear. The CDR3, as DNA: TGTGCCAGCAGCCGATCCGCAGAACCGCCGGACTTC. Translated: CASSRSAEPPDF.